Listed below are T cell receptor beta chains from one sample, sequenced in a study of cytomegalovirus exposure and HLA in healthy donors. The assay was immunoSEQ multiplex PCR, and TCRdb's table has in-frame clones only and misses some. The profile shows around 180,000 clones, around 80% of them singletons. Sequenced: PBMCs. These receptors all come from a woman in her twenties or thirties in good health and CMV-seropositive. Each CDR3 is given with its conserved first and last residue. A D gene is named only where the DNA matches it firmly. The size field is filled for only some rows; it gives once, few, many or a size class.

>14|TRBV19|NA|NA|TRBJ1-5
TGTGCCAGTAGTATAGGCCAGCGGAGCCAGCCCCAGCATTTT
CASSIGQRSQPQHF
>13|TRBV28|NA|NA|TRBJ2-1
TGTTCCCTTCCGCCCCGGGGGTACGATGAGCAGTTCTTC
CSLPPRGYDEQFF
>14|TRBV10-3|TRBD1|NA|TRBJ1-5
TGTGCCATCAGTTTGACAGGGGGCTATCAGCCCCAGCATTTT
CAISLTGGYQPQHF
>13|TRBV5-4|NA|NA|TRBJ1-2
TGTGCCAGCAGCTCGGGGAGGGAAAATGGCTACACCTTC
CASSSGRENGYTF
>19|TRBV4-3|TRBD2|NA|TRBJ2-3
TGCGCCAGCAGCCAAGAAGGGTCAGCGGGAGACGCTAGGGCAGATACGCAGTATTTT
CASSQEGSAGDARADTQYF
>15|TRBV5-4|NA|once|TRBJ1-2
TGTGCCAGCAGCTTTCCGGGACAAGTAAACTATGGCTACACCTTC
CASSFPGQVNYGYTF
>15|TRBV11-2|NA|few|TRBJ2-2
TGTGCCAGCAGTTTTTTCACAGGGTTGAACGGGGAGCTGTTTTTT
CASSFFTGLNGELFF
>15|TRBV11-3|NA|NA|TRBJ1-2
TGTGCCAGCAGCCTTGGTTCGAGGACAGAAGATGGCTACACCTTC
CASSLGSRTEDGYTF
>13|TRBV28|NA|NA|TRBJ2-5
TGTGCCAGCAGAAGACTAGGGCAAGAGACCCAGTACTTC
CASRRLGQETQYF
>15|TRBV9|NA|once|TRBJ2-3
TGTGCCAGCAGAACCGGGACTTCTAGCACAGATACGCAGTATTTT
CASRTGTSSTDTQYF
>12|TRBV10-1|NA|few|TRBJ1-1
TGCGCCAGCAGTGCAGGGAACACTGAAGCTTTCTTT
CASSAGNTEAFF
>18|TRBV28|NA|NA|TRBJ2-7
TGTGCCAGCAGTTTATGGGGTTTCGTACAGGGTCCGGGCTACGAGCAGTACTTC
CASSLWGFVQGPGYEQYF
>14|TRBV7-2|NA|NA|TRBJ1-2
TGTGCCAGCAGCCCTGGAAGGGGTAACTATGGCTACACCTTC
CASSPGRGNYGYTF
>15|TRBV6-6|TRBD2|NA|TRBJ2-3
TGTGCCAGCAGGCAGACTAGCGGGAGGGCTGATACGCAGTATTTT
CASRQTSGRADTQYF
>14|TRBV6-1|NA|NA|TRBJ2-2
TGCGCCAGCAGTGAAAACAGGGACACCGGGGAGCTGTTTTTT
CASSENRDTGELFF
>13|TRBV27|NA|NA|TRBJ1-1
TGTGCCAGCAGCTACTCTAGCAACACTGAAGCTTTCTTT
CASSYSSNTEAFF
>16|TRBV9|TRBD2|once|TRBJ2-1
TGTGCCAGCAGCGTCCTTAGCGGGAGTTTGTACAATGAGCAGTTCTTC
CASSVLSGSLYNEQFF
>14|TRBV27|NA|NA|TRBJ1-3
TGTGCCATCGACATCCAAGGCTCTGGAAACACCATATATTTT
CAIDIQGSGNTIYF
>15|TRBV5-6|TRBD1|NA|TRBJ1-4
TGTGCCAGCAGCCCCGGGACAGGACTAAATGAAAAACTGTTTTTT
CASSPGTGLNEKLFF
>12|TRBV11-3|NA|NA|TRBJ1-1
TGTGCCAGCAGCTTTAGGAACACTGAAGCTTTCTTT
CASSFRNTEAFF
>16|TRBV6-5|TRBD1|NA|TRBJ2-1
TGTGCCAGCAGTTACCCCTCAGGACAGGGACCCAATGAGCAGTTCTTC
CASSYPSGQGPNEQFF
>16|TRBV1|NA|NA|TRBJ2-7
TGCACCAGCAGCCAAAATTTTTCGCGGGAAAGGGGCGAGCAGTACTTC
CTSSQNFSRERGEQYF
>14|TRBV28|NA|NA|TRBJ1-5
TGTGCCAGCAGTTTACTCACACGCAATCAGCCCCAGCATTTT
CASSLLTRNQPQHF
>16|TRBV7-6|TRBD2|NA|TRBJ2-2
TGTGCCAGCAGCTTTCGGGCGGGAGTTCAGACCGGGGAGCTGTTTTTT
CASSFRAGVQTGELFF
>16|TRBV5-8|TRBD1|NA|TRBJ2-2
TGTGCCAGCAGCTTAGGGACAGGGAGCCCAGCCGGGGAGCTGTTTTTT
CASSLGTGSPAGELFF
>16|TRBV4-3|TRBD1|NA|TRBJ1-1
TGCGCCAGCAGCCAAGTTCCCCGACAGGGAGGTGCTGAAGCTTTCTTT
CASSQVPRQGGAEAFF
>16|TRBV14|TRBD2|NA|TRBJ2-3
TGTGCCAGCAGCCCAGGGACTAGCGGGAGAACAGATACGCAGTATTTT
CASSPGTSGRTDTQYF
>14|TRBV7-9|NA|NA|TRBJ1-1
TGTGCCAGCAGCCATAACTCGGGGGGCACTGAAGCTTTCTTT
CASSHNSGGTEAFF
>13|TRBV5-4|NA|NA|TRBJ2-5
TGTGCCAGCAGCCCCCCTAGCGACAAGACCCAGTACTTC
CASSPPSDKTQYF
>13|TRBV11-2|NA|NA|TRBJ2-5
TGTGCCAGCAGACTAGGTCAACAAGAGACCCAGTACTTC
CASRLGQQETQYF
>13|TRBV18|NA|once|TRBJ1-1
TGTGCCAGCTCAACCGGCGGTGGCACTGAAGCTTTCTTT
CASSTGGGTEAFF
>18|TRBV28|TRBD1|NA|TRBJ2-2
TGTGCCAGCAGTTTTCTCAGGACAGGGGGTGCCCCCAGCGGGGAGCTGTTTTTT
CASSFLRTGGAPSGELFF
>18|TRBV10-1|NA|NA|TRBJ1-3
TGCGCCAGCAGTGAGTCCCCGCCCGACTCGATCTCTGGAAACACCATATATTTT
CASSESPPDSISGNTIYF
>15|TRBV28|NA|NA|TRBJ2-7
TGTGCCAGCACCCCCCCAGCGAGGTCCACCTACGAGCAGTACTTC
CASTPPARSTYEQYF
>14|TRBV6-5|TRBD1|NA|TRBJ2-7
TGTGCCAGCACCCCGACAGGGCTCTCCTACGAGCAGTACTTC
CASTPTGLSYEQYF
>13|TRBV29-1|TRBD1|few|TRBJ1-1
TGCAGCGCTCGGACAGGGGGCTTGGCTGAAGCTTTCTTT
CSARTGGLAEAFF
>19|TRBV7-9|TRBD2|few|TRBJ2-3
TGTGCCAGCAGCCATCGTCCACTAGCGGGAGGGTCTAGCACAGATACGCAGTATTTT
CASSHRPLAGGSSTDTQYF
>16|TRBV4-3|TRBD2|NA|TRBJ2-7
TGCGCCAGCAGCCCCTCCTGGACTAGCGGGAGCAGCGAGCAGTACTTC
CASSPSWTSGSSEQYF
>14|TRBV19|NA|NA|TRBJ2-1
TGTGCCAGTAGTATTCTCGCGGCGTACAATGAGCAGTTCTTC
CASSILAAYNEQFF
>11|TRBV30|TRBD2|few|TRBJ2-7
TGTGCCTTCGGGAGGGGGTACGAGCAGTACTTC
CAFGRGYEQYF
>18|TRBV27|NA|NA|TRBJ2-6
TGTGCCAGCAGACTCTATCGGGACACCCTCTCTGGGGCCAACGTCCTGACTTTC
CASRLYRDTLSGANVLTF
>15|TRBV11-2|NA|NA|TRBJ1-1
TGTGCCAGCAGCTTAGGAACAGGGCTGAACACTGAAGCTTTCTTT
CASSLGTGLNTEAFF
>16|TRBV11-3|NA|NA|TRBJ2-3
TGTGCCAGCAGCATGAGCGGAGCTCTTATCACAGATACGCAGTATTTT
CASSMSGALITDTQYF
>13|TRBV15|NA|NA|TRBJ1-2
TGTGCCACCAGCAGGGGGGGAGGGTATGGCTACACCTTC
CATSRGGGYGYTF
>16|TRBV5-1|NA|few|TRBJ2-1
TGCGCCAGCAGCTCACAGGGTCCGAGCTCCTACAATGAGCAGTTCTTC
CASSSQGPSSYNEQFF
>15|TRBV9|TRBD1|few|TRBJ1-2
TGTGCCAGCAGCGTAGAACAGGGGGGGATCTATGGCTACACCTTC
CASSVEQGGIYGYTF
>17|TRBV6-1|TRBD2|NA|TRBJ2-2
TGTGCCAGCAGTGAAGGACTAGCGGGAGTCGACACCGGGGAGCTGTTTTTT
CASSEGLAGVDTGELFF